This is a list of T cell receptor beta chains from one sample in a study of graft-versus-host responses after intestinal transplantation. Method: immunoSEQ multiplex PCR; TCRdb's copy keeps in-frame clones and lacks some. The profile shows 43,000 or so clones, 85% to 95% of them singletons. Material: PBMCs, obtained 786 days after a first intestinal transplant, on the day of a second. These receptors all stem from a human patient who received an intestinal transplant, so some T cells may come from the graft donor. Each CDR3 is given with its conserved first and last residue. The D gene is left open where the match is weak. A clone size is listed for some rows: how often the clone was seen (once, few, many), or a class if it is expanded.

len	v_gene	d_gene	abundance	j_gene	CDR3nt	CDR3aa
16	TRBV7-3	.	.	TRBJ2-2	TGTGCCAGCAGCCCGTGGGGAAGGGGGAACACCGGGGAGCTGTTTTTT	CASSPWGRGNTGELFF
15	TRBV7-6	.	once	TRBJ2-3	TGTGCCAGCAGCTTAGAGGCTAGCGGCACAGATACGCAGTATTTT	CASSLEASGTDTQYF
12	TRBV28	.	.	TRBJ2-5	TGTGCCAGCGGTCCGCTTCAAGAGACCCAGTACTTC	CASGPLQETQYF
12	TRBV27	.	.	TRBJ2-7	TGTGCCAGCAGTTCCTACTCGGACGAGCAGTACTTC	CASSSYSDEQYF
14	TRBV6-1	TRBD1	few	TRBJ2-1	TGTGCCAGCAGTGAAGGGACAGGGGGCGATGAGCAGTTCTTC	CASSEGTGGDEQFF
20	TRBV9	TRBD1	once	TRBJ2-1	TGTGCCAGCAGCACAAGCCGTGGTCTTACAGGGGGCGCGAGGAGAGATGAGCAGTTCTTC	CASSTSRGLTGGARRDEQFF
16	TRBV18	TRBD2	.	TRBJ2-7	TGTGCCAGCTCATTATCGGGACTACAAACACTCTACGAGCAGTACTTC	CASSLSGLQTLYEQYF
15	TRBV7-9	TRBD2	.	TRBJ2-7	TGTGCCAGCAGCCTGGGACTAGCGGAACACTACGAGCAGTACTTC	CASSLGLAEHYEQYF
14	TRBV9	.	.	TRBJ2-3	TGTGCCAGCAGCCGCCTGGGGGCGGTAGATACGCAGTATTTT	CASSRLGAVDTQYF
15	TRBV28	TRBD1	.	TRBJ1-5	TGTGCCAGCAGTCCCCCAGGGGGCCGAAATCAGCCCCAGCATTTT	CASSPPGGRNQPQHF
13	TRBV7-8	.	.	TRBJ2-3	TGTGCCAGCAGCTTAGACGGCACAGATACGCAGTATTTT	CASSLDGTDTQYF
17	TRBV19	TRBD1	.	TRBJ1-5	TGTGCCAGTAGACCGGGACAGGGGAGAAAGGGCAATCAGCCCCAGCATTTT	CASRPGQGRKGNQPQHF
15	TRBV6-4	TRBD2	.	TRBJ2-3	TGTGCCAGCAGCCTGACTAGCGGGATCACAGATACGCAGTATTTT	CASSLTSGITDTQYF
15	TRBV5-8	.	.	TRBJ2-3	TGTGCCAGCAAGTCTAAGGCAGCCCCGTGGGATACGCAGTATTTT	CASKSKAAPWDTQYF
14	TRBV5-1	TRBD1	.	TRBJ1-1	TGCGCCAGCAGCTGGGGACAGGGGGTGGCTGAAGCTTTCTTT	CASSWGQGVAEAFF
15	TRBV19	TRBD1	few	TRBJ2-7	TGTGCCAGTAGTATAGGCGAAGGGGGCCCCTACGAGCAGTACTTC	CASSIGEGGPYEQYF